The 14 T cell receptor beta chains below all came from one sample that was sequenced in a study of cytomegalovirus exposure and HLA in healthy donors. The repertoire was sequenced with immunoSEQ multiplex PCR; TCRdb's copy has only in-frame clones and lacks some. The sample includes around 98,000 clones, around 88% seen only once; the top ten take roughly 3.9%. What was sequenced was PBMCs. All receptors come from a woman in her 30s in good health and CMV-seronegative.

The CDR3 sequence: CASTPGTSGTYEQYF. In DNA, the CDR3 is TGTGCCAGCACCCCGGGGACTAGCGGCACCTACGAGCAGTACTTC. The chain couples TRBV2 to TRBJ2-7, with 11 bases lining up with TRBD2. Germline assignment: CDR1 SNHLY and CDR2 FYNNEI. The CDR3 consists of 15 residues. V was pared by 7 bases and J by 2 bases, with 7 bases of the junction left unmatched.

The chain uses TRBV11-2 and TRBJ2-1; D is possibly TRBD1 (5 bases). The CDR3 sequence is 12 residues long. V lost 2 bases and J 9 bases, leaving 8 bases between the germline ends. Germline CDR1 SGHAT, CDR2 FQNNGV. CDR3 region: CASSLKGFEQFF. CDR3 DNA sequence: TGTGCCAGCAGCTTAAAGGGGTTTGAGCAGTTCTTC.

The gene calls are TRBV2 and TRBJ1-3; a possible D gene is TRBD1 (6 bases). CDR1 is SNHLY, CDR2 FYNNEI, per germline. CDR3 length: 16 amino acids. Trimming cost V 5 bases and J 0 bases, with 14 bases left between them. The CDR3 loop reads CASSSGQSFSGNTIYF. CDR3 nucleotide sequence: TGTGCCAGCAGTAGTGGACAGTCCTTCTCTGGAAACACCATATATTTT.

The chain links TRBV10-3 to TRBJ1-5; D call uncertain. V gave up 6 bases and J gave up 0 bases, with 6 bases separating them. Germline V lookup: CDR1 ENHRY, CDR2 SYGVKD. CDR3 length: 13 residues. CDR3 protein: CAIRTDSNQPQHF. The CDR3 DNA reads as TGTGCCATCAGAACAGATAGCAATCAGCCCCAGCATTTT.

This rearrangement joins TRBV29-1 to TRBJ1-2, with TRBD1 matching 8 bases. Unmatched junction bases numbered 2, after V lost 1 base and J lost 4 bases. The CDR3 totals 13 residues. The germline gives CDR1 SQVTM, CDR2 ANQGSEA. For the CDR3, the DNA is TGCAGCGTTGAAGGGACAGGGACCTATGGCTACACCTTC. It translates to CSVEGTGTYGYTF.

J is TRBJ2-3 and V is TRBV5-1; 10 nucleotides align to TRBD2. The CDR3 totals 15 residues. Unmatched junction bases numbered 4, after V lost 4 bases and J lost 2 bases. Looked up from germline, CDR1 is SGHRS and CDR2 is YFSETQ. The DNA for the CDR3 is TGCGCCAGCAGCCCTGGACTAGCGGTCACAGATACGCAGTATTTT. Amino acid sequence: CASSPGLAVTDTQYF.

In its sample, this clone was seen a few times. Other DNA sequences within the sample encode an identical CDR3. The rearrangement uses TRBV27 and TRBJ2-1, with D perhaps matching TRBD2 (6 bases). The germline V and J ends were trimmed by 5 bases and 3 bases, with 11 bases remaining between them. The germline CDR1 and CDR2 sequences are MNHEY and SMNVEV (reference sequence). This CDR3 contains 14 residues. The CDR3 sequence: CASSLAGYYNEQFF. Here the CDR3 DNA reads TGTGCCAGCAGTCTCGCGGGGTACTACAATGAGCAGTTCTTC.

V and J are TRBV13 and TRBJ2-7; possibly TRBD2 for D (5 bases). CDR1 is PRHDT and CDR2 is FYEKMQ in the germline V gene (reference sequence). The CDR3 extends over 13 amino acids. Deletions cut 4 bases from V and 7 bases from J, with 14 bases between. CDR3 nucleotides: TGTGCCAGCAGCTCCCCAACCCCGGGGGAGCAGTACTTC. Translating gives CASSSPTPGEQYF.

The chain links TRBV19 to TRBJ1-2; possibly TRBD1 for D (5 bases). Between the trimmed V and J ends, which lost 6 bases and 4 bases, there was a span of 18 bases. Germline V CDR1 and CDR2: LNHDA, SQIVND (reference sequence). This CDR3 is built from 15 residues. The CDR3 reads CASRPGARGIYGYTF. In nucleotides, the CDR3 is TGTGCCAGTAGGCCCGGAGCAAGGGGAATCTATGGCTACACCTTC. Using reference TRBV19 and TRBJ1-2 for the parts outside the CDR3, the full variable domain is DGGITQSPKYLFRKEGQNVTLSCEQNLNHDAMYWYRQDPGQGLRLIYYSQIVNDFQKGDIAEGYSVSREKKESFPLTVTSAQKNPTAFYLCASRPGARGIYGYTFGSGTRLTVV.

CDR3 DNA: TGTGCCAGCCAACGAAGCGGGAGAGGCGCAGATACGCAGTATTTT. Encoded protein: CASQRSGRGADTQYF. This sequence joins TRBV9 and TRBJ2-3; 8 nucleotides align to TRBD2. Trimming took 7 bases from V and 4 from J; bases not matched to a gene: 11. This CDR3 spans 15 amino acids. Per the germline V gene, CDR1 is SGDLS and CDR2 is YYNGEE.

Only one count was recorded for this clone. The chain carries TRBV5-1 and TRBJ2-5, with 9 bases lining up with TRBD2. Per germline, CDR1 SGHRS and CDR2 YFSETQ. With V trimmed by 5 bases and J by 2 bases, 4 bases remained unmatched. The CDR3 is 14 amino acids. CDR3: CASRTGLAQETQYF. In DNA form, the CDR3 reads TGCGCCAGCAGAACCGGACTAGCGCAAGAGACCCAGTACTTC.

The genes are TRBV11-2 and TRBJ2-7, with D uncertain. V was trimmed by 4 bases and J by 1 base, leaving 2 bases between them. This CDR3 region has 11 residues. CDR1 and CDR2 (germline): SGHAT, FQNNGV. The CDR3 spells CASSSSYEQYF. CDR3 in DNA: TGTGCCAGCAGCTCGTCCTACGAGCAGTACTTC.

This clone was seen just once. The chain recombines TRBV6-5 with TRBJ2-7; tentative D call: TRBD2 (6 bases). Trimming stripped 5 bases from V and 7 bases from J, with 18 bases between. The CDR3 is made up of 14 amino acids. CDR1 is MNHEY, CDR2 SVGAGI, per germline. CDR3 protein: CASSLLSEGREQYF. As DNA, the CDR3 is TGTGCCAGCAGTCTACTCTCGGAGGGACGGGAGCAGTACTTC.

This chain links TRBV2 with TRBJ2-3, with 12 bases that match TRBD2. The CDR3 sequence is 18 residues long. From germline, CDR1 is SNHLY and CDR2 FYNNEI. J gave up 0 bases and V 6 bases, and 10 bases lay outside the gene matches. The CDR3 region is CASRPTSGSFTSTDTQYF. The CDR3 DNA reads TGTGCCAGCAGGCCGACTAGCGGGAGTTTCACTAGCACAGATACGCAGTATTTT.